The TCR beta chain described here comes from a study of blood T cells in healthy people across ages. The V segment lost 2 bases and the J segment 2 bases; nucleotides outside the gene matches: 14. Germline V CDR1 and CDR2: KGHSH, LQKENI. The CDR3 consists of 18 residues. With a J-beta primer mix and a sample-barcoded 5' primer, a second PCR ran roughly 6 to 11 cycles. TCRdb reprocessed the 5' RACE reads via MiXCR and lists one record per CDR3 protein. The table records about 1.4 million distinct CDR3 sequences, roughly 64% of them present only once. Total RNA extracted from each sample amounted to at least 5.5 micrograms.

The J gene is TRBJ1-2, the V gene TRBV18, with 7 bases aligning to TRBD1. The material sequenced was blood. The TCR originated in a man between 18 and 29 years old in good health. As DNA, the CDR3 is TGTGCCAGCTCACCAATCATCCCCGGGACAGCGCCAAACTATGGCTACACCTTC. It encodes CASSPIIPGTAPNYGYTF.